This record concerns one T cell receptor (beta chain) sequence. Original handling: Reference gene primer amplification gave estimated nucleated cell counts. Data came from immunoSEQ multiplex PCR; TCRdb stores just in-frame clones and leaves some out. That table gives V, J and clone size, and the DNA gave D and trimming. The data contain 160,000 or so clones, about 80% of them singletons. The data were obtained in a study of blood T cell repertoires in COVID-19. The overall study: The United States, Italy and Spain supplied acute and convalescent COVID-19 samples. PBMCs, B-cell-depleted T cells, or T cells were the source of the cDNA or gDNA that made up the material.

Looked up from germline, CDR1 is SEHNR and CDR2 is FQNEAQ (reference sequence). This CDR3 region has 14 residues. V lost 3 bases and J lost 4, with 9 bases in between. This TCR was recovered from a man aged 55 to 70 with acute or convalescent COVID-19. This chain joins TRBV7-9 and TRBJ1-4; D is unclear. The sequenced material came from peripheral blood. CDR3 nucleotides: TGTGCCAGCAGCTTGGAGGCCCGTAATGAAAAACTGTTTTTT. Amino acid sequence: CASSLEARNEKLFF.